This T cell receptor (beta chain) was sequenced during a study of control samples from healthy donors and cancer patients. Assay used: immunoSEQ multiplex PCR; TCRdb lists only in-frame clones, some missing. Of 150,000 to 200,000 clones detected, 85% to 90% appear once; the ten largest clones hold approximately 1.4%. V lost 5 bases to trimming and J lost 6 bases, with 16 bases between them. This CDR3 contains 14 residues. The germline CDR1 and CDR2 sequences are MNHEY and SMNVEV (reference sequence). This rearrangement joins TRBV27 to TRBJ1-1, with D tentatively TRBD1 (6 bases). The TCR comes from a woman aged 45-60 years in good health. Material for sequencing was blood. The chain's CDR3 is CASSRGGRWSEAFF. The CDR3 bases are TGTGCCAGCAGTCGAGGGGGAAGGTGGTCTGAAGCTTTCTTT.